Listed below are T cell receptor beta chains from one sample, sequenced in a study of OX40 agonist ivuxolimab in advanced cancers. TCRdb's copy holds only in-frame clones and misses some; the assay was immunoSEQ multiplex PCR. Of tens of thousands of clones detected, about 90% appear once; the ten largest clones hold approximately 2.5%. This specimen consisted of CD4+ or CD8+ T cells sorted from blood, obtained in a trial of the OX40 agonist ivuxolimab. These receptors all stem from an adult with an advanced solid tumor such as melanoma, head and neck, liver or kidney cancer. The CDR3 runs from the conserved cysteine through the conserved F or W. Size is stated for part of the rows, as once, few or many counts, or as a class when the clone is expanded.

>TRBJ2-7|.|TRBV10-3
CAISRSGAAYEQYF
>TRBJ1-2|.|TRBV28
CASSQRTGGWNGYTF
>TRBJ2-7|.|TRBV15
CATSRGRTYEQYF
>TRBJ2-5|once|TRBV4-2
CASSQEVLAGGPTETQYF
>TRBJ2-1|.|TRBV19
CASSIGRGASSYNEQFF
>TRBJ2-7|.|TRBV21-1
CASSRGAGWPPYEQYF
>TRBJ2-1|.|TRBV5-1
CASSLAGDIYNEQFF
>TRBJ1-2|.|TRBV7-2
CASSLDRGRNYGYTF
>TRBJ2-2|.|TRBV14
CASSHPGRPNTGELFF
>TRBJ2-5|once|TRBV5-4
CASSQDIQETQYF
>TRBJ2-1|.|TRBV30
CAWSEPGAFGNEQFF
>TRBJ2-2|.|TRBV30
CAWGGQAGSGELFF
>TRBJ1-1|.|TRBV6-1
CASSTNTEAFF
>TRBJ1-1|once|TRBV7-2
CASSPQGVNTEAFF
>TRBJ1-2|.|TRBV2
CASSEPGNYGYTF
>TRBJ2-1|.|TRBV7-7
CASSLVPGSSYNEQFF
>TRBJ2-1|.|TRBV6-4
CASSDSTSRRGGQFF
>TRBJ2-2|.|TRBV9
CASSVDMVNTGELFF
>TRBJ2-2|.|TRBV19
CASRAGATGELFF
>TRBJ2-3|.|TRBV30
CAWSVRADTQYF
>TRBJ1-5|.|TRBV28
CASSFRPTEGPVYYQPQHF
>TRBJ1-1|few|TRBV5-5
CASSFLTANTEAFF
>TRBJ1-2|.|TRBV4-3
CASSQSLSTPGREGYTF
>TRBJ2-5|.|TRBV18
CASSPTRSQETQYF
>TRBJ2-7|.|TRBV5-3
CARKHTGCEQYF
>TRBJ2-5|.|TRBV9
CASSVSEETQYF
>TRBJ2-5|.|TRBV11-2
CASSLEYQETQYF
>TRBJ2-1|few|TRBV28
CASSTILLAGVYNEQFF